What follows are 30 T cell receptor beta chains derived from one specimen sequenced in a study of T cells after yellow fever vaccination. TCRdb analysed the 5' RACE reads with MiXCR anew, one entry per CDR3 protein. The sample lists some 73,000 distinct CDR3 sequences; roughly 7.4% were seen once. This specimen consisted of CD8+ T cells sorted from PBMCs, obtained on the day of the yellow fever booster vaccination. All receptors come from a man aged 25-45 years who received the YFV17D yellow fever vaccine.

This clonotype has ten or more counts. This sequence joins TRBV20-1 and TRBJ2-3; a weak D match, TRBD2 (5 bases). Trimming stripped 3 bases from V and 2 bases from J, with 21 bases between. The CDR3 runs 17 residues. CDR1 and CDR2 from the germline V gene are DFQATT and SNEGSKA (reference sequence). The CDR3 DNA sequence: TGCAGTGCTAGCCTTCTCGGGGTCGAGCCCTCCACAGATACGCAGTATTTT. Protein sequence: CSASLLGVEPSTDTQYF.

The genes are TRBV10-3 and TRBJ2-7; the D is unclear. Germline V gives CDR1 ENHRY, CDR2 SYGVKD. Trimming shortened V by 7 bases and J by 6 bases, and 16 bases separated the two germline ends. CDR3 length: 13 residues. This chain's CDR3 is CAIMGSSTGEQYF. CDR3 bases: TGTGCCATCATGGGCAGCTCCACTGGCGAGCAGTACTTC.

The V gene is TRBV19, the J gene TRBJ2-1; 9 bases agree with TRBD2. Trimming cost V 0 bases and J 0 bases; bases outside gene matches: 3. Germline loops: CDR1 LNHDA, CDR2 SQIVND (reference sequence). CDR3 length: 17 amino acids. The chain's CDR3 is CASSIEAGGSSYNEQFF. The DNA for the CDR3 is TGTGCCAGTAGTATAGAGGCGGGAGGGAGCTCCTACAATGAGCAGTTCTTC. Looking up the rest from reference TRBV19 and TRBJ2-1 gives the full variable domain: DGGITQSPKYLFRKEGQNVTLSCEQNLNHDAMYWYRQDPGQGLRLIYYSQIVNDFQKGDIAEGYSVSREKKESFPLTVTSAQKNPTAFYLCASSIEAGGSSYNEQFFGPGTRLTVL.

This clonotype was picked up a small number of times. The V call is TRBV4-3, the J call TRBJ1-3, with D maybe TRBD1 (5 bases). The germline CDR1 and CDR2 sequences are LGHNA and YSLEER. Trimming took off 0 bases at V and 4 bases at J, with 10 bases between the two ends. The CDR3 loop spans 15 amino acids. Written as DNA, the CDR3 is TGCGCCAGCAGCCAAGATGTGGGGGTCGGAAACACCATATATTTT. Translation: CASSQDVGVGNTIYF.

This clonotype has more than one count but fewer than ten. The genes are TRBV7-2 and TRBJ1-2; D is undetermined. The germline V and J ends were trimmed by 1 base and 1 base, with 10 bases remaining between them. This CDR3 has 15 residues. The germline V gene has CDR1 SGHTA and CDR2 FQGNSA. The CDR3 loop reads CASSLVASFNYGYTF. CDR3 nucleotides: TGTGCCAGCAGCTTAGTAGCGTCCTTTAACTATGGCTACACCTTC. Looking up the rest from reference TRBV7-2 and TRBJ1-2 gives the full variable domain: GAGVSQSPSNKVTEKGKDVELRCDPISGHTALYWYRQSLGQGLEFLIYFQGNSAPDKSGLPSDRFSAERTGGSVSTLTIQRTQQEDSAVYLCASSLVASFNYGYTFGSGTRLTVV.

This clonotype appeared a few times. The chain links TRBV29-1 to TRBJ2-5; 8 bases line up with TRBD1. Germline CDR1 and CDR2: SQVTM and ANQGSEA. This CDR3 comprises 14 residues. V was pared by 3 bases and J by 5 bases, with 8 bases of the junction left unmatched. The CDR3 sequence: CSVEAQGAGETQYF. CDR3 nucleotides: TGCAGCGTTGAGGCCCAGGGGGCCGGCGAGACCCAGTACTTC.

This clonotype was detected many times. V gene TRBV4-1 combines with J gene TRBJ1-1, with D perhaps matching TRBD1 (5 bases). The CDR3 contains 13 residues. Trimming took 4 bases from V and 4 from J, leaving 10 bases between them. Germline V gives CDR1 MGHRA, CDR2 YSYEKL. The CDR3, as DNA: TGCGCCAGCAGCCCACTAGGGGCCACTGAAGCTTTCTTT. It is translated as CASSPLGATEAFF.

This clonotype was picked up many times. The chain uses TRBV27 and TRBJ2-7; D might be TRBD2 (5 bases). There are 13 residues in the CDR3. Germline values: CDR1 MNHEY, CDR2 SMNVEV (reference sequence). Trimming cost V 4 bases and J 5 bases, with 12 bases left between them. CDR3 sequence reads: CASSSSRLNEQYF. The CDR3 coding sequence is TGTGCCAGCAGTTCCTCCAGACTAAACGAGCAGTACTTC.

This clonotype came up many times. This chain links TRBV18 with TRBJ2-7, with D maybe TRBD1 (7 bases). This CDR3 spans 15 amino acids. Germline V gene sequence: CDR1 KGHSH, CDR2 LQKENI. V shed 3 bases and J shed 3 bases, with 15 bases lying between them. As DNA, the CDR3 is TGTGCCAGCTCACCTCCCGGGGGACAGTACTACGAGCAGTACTTC. The encoded protein is CASSPPGGQYYEQYF.

This clonotype showed up just a few times. The V and J genes are TRBV12-3 or TRBV12-4 and TRBJ1-3; the D is unclear. V dropped 3 bases and J dropped 0 bases, with 12 bases sitting between them. This CDR3 is 16 amino acids long. CDR3 loop: CASSFLMSNSGNTIYF. Written as DNA, the CDR3 is TGTGCCAGCAGTTTCTTAATGTCGAACTCTGGAAACACCATATATTTT.

Note on this clonotype: A junction end diverges from the germline sequence, so it may reflect a read error. The chain has TRBV24-1 and TRBJ2-3, with 12 bases identical to TRBD2. The germline gives CDR1 KGHDR, CDR2 SFDVKD. The CDR3 length is 18 residues. CDR3 sequence: CAASERLSLAGGADTQYF. CDR3 DNA: TGTGCCGCCAGTGAGCGCCTGTCTCTAGCGGGAGGGGCAGATACGCAGTATTTT.

The chain links TRBV4-3 to TRBJ2-7, with TRBD2 matching 9 bases. The CDR3 covers 15 residues. Germline V lookup: CDR1 LGHNA, CDR2 YSLEER. The V and J ends lost 4 bases and 3 bases, in that order; junction bases with no gene match: 7. The CDR3, as DNA: TGCGCCAGCAGCCTCGAGCGGGAGGCTTACTACGAGCAGTACTTC. The encoded protein is CASSLEREAYYEQYF.

The genes are TRBV9 and TRBJ2-7; D unclear. The V end lost 3 bases, the J end lost 2 bases, and 6 bases lay between the germline ends. The germline V gene encodes CDR1 SGDLS and CDR2 YYNGEE. CDR3 length: 12 residues. CDR3 loop: CASSDQAYEQYF. For the CDR3, the DNA is TGTGCCAGCAGCGACCAAGCCTACGAGCAGTACTTC.

This clonotype was seen a handful of times. The chain has TRBV7-9 and TRBJ1-5; D uncertain. The CDR3 covers 15 residues. CDR1 is SEHNR, CDR2 FQNEAQ, per germline (reference sequence). V lost 1 base and J 2 bases, leaving 9 bases between the germline ends. The CDR3 sequence is CASSLGVAGNQPQHF. The DNA of the CDR3 is TGTGCCAGCAGCTTAGGGGTCGCGGGCAATCAGCCCCAGCATTTT.

The chain combines TRBV4-1 with TRBJ2-1; D possibly corresponds to TRBD1 (5 bases). CDR1 MGHRA and CDR2 YSYEKL come from the germline V gene. The CDR3 extends over 15 amino acids. The V and J ends lost 0 bases and 6 bases respectively, with 12 bases between them. DNA of the CDR3: TGCGCCAGCAGCCAAGATCCACAGGTGATCAATGAGCAGTTCTTC. It codes for CASSQDPQVINEQFF.

This chain links TRBV2 with TRBJ2-3; 12 bases are a match to TRBD2. Germline CDR1 reads SNHLY; CDR2 reads FYNNEI. The CDR3 has 16 residues. V trimming: 10 bases; J trimming: 3 bases; junction bases outside the gene matches: 11. The DNA of the CDR3 is TGTGCCATCCCGGGGCTAGCGGGAGGGCCGACAGATACGCAGTATTTT. Its translation is CAIPGLAGGPTDTQYF.

This chain uses TRBV25-1 with TRBJ2-1, with D hard to call. Deletions cut 0 bases from V and 8 bases from J, with 5 bases between. Looked up from germline, CDR1 is MGHDK and CDR2 is SYGVNS. This CDR3 has 12 residues. In nucleotides, the CDR3 is TGTGCCAGCAGTGAATATCTCGATGAGCAGTTCTTC. Its protein product is CASSEYLDEQFF.

The chain is built from TRBV7-9 and TRBJ1-2, with D possibly being TRBD1 (5 bases). Germline-derived CDR1 and CDR2 are SEHNR and FQNEAQ (reference sequence). The CDR3 has 13 amino acids. Trimming stripped 5 bases from V and 4 bases from J, with 11 bases between. The CDR3 reads CASSSDSFYGYTF. The CDR3 DNA reads as TGTGCCAGCAGCAGCGACAGTTTCTATGGCTACACCTTC.

The rearrangement uses TRBV5-1 and TRBJ2-7, with 7 bases that match TRBD1. V was clipped by 4 bases and J by 2 bases; unmatched bases: 12. Germline V gene data show CDR1 as SGHRS and CDR2 as YFSETQ. The CDR3 runs to 16 residues. CDR3 nucleotides: TGCGCCAGCAGCCGAGGGGTCGGCAGGGGGACCTACGAGCAGTACTTC. The encoded protein is CASSRGVGRGTYEQYF.

In this sample, this clonotype turned up many times. This chain uses TRBV28 with TRBJ2-7; D remains unclear. The CDR3 contains 14 residues. Germline-derived CDR1 and CDR2 are MDHEN and SYDVKM. V lost 5 bases to trimming and J lost 3 bases, with 14 bases between them. The CDR3 sequence is CASSPGEVIYEQYF. The CDR3 DNA sequence: TGTGCCAGCAGTCCCGGTGAAGTCATCTACGAGCAGTACTTC.

V gene TRBV5-5 combines with J gene TRBJ2-1; D unclear. CDR1 is SGHKS and CDR2 is YYEKEE in the germline V gene (reference sequence). This CDR3 has 12 amino acids. V gave up 3 bases and J gave up 5 bases, with 6 bases separating them. The CDR3 sequence: CASSYLDNEQFF. The DNA for the CDR3 is TGTGCCAGCAGCTATCTAGACAATGAGCAGTTCTTC.

The chain employs TRBV9 and TRBJ2-7; 9 bases are shared with TRBD1. Germline V gives CDR1 SGDLS, CDR2 YYNGEE. CDR3 size: 13 residues. Germline trimming cut 3 bases from V and 7 bases from J; bases unmatched to any gene: 5. The CDR3 DNA reads as TGTGCCAGCAGCGCCGGGACAGGGTTTGAGCAGTACTTC. Translated, it gives CASSAGTGFEQYF.

The rearrangement joins TRBV6-1 to TRBJ2-2, with D possibly TRBD2 on 5 matching bases. Trimming stripped 6 bases from V and 3 bases from J, with 14 bases between. CDR3 length: 15 residues. Germline CDR1 MNHNS, CDR2 SASEGT. The CDR3 loop is CASSQRLGDTGELFF. The CDR3 DNA is TGTGCCAGCAGCCAGAGGCTCGGGGACACCGGGGAGCTGTTTTTT.

Only a few counts were recorded for this clonotype. The genes are TRBV15 and TRBJ2-3; D is unclear. Germline V CDR1 and CDR2: LNHNV, YYDKDF (reference sequence). Trimming took 0 bases from V and 0 from J, leaving 7 bases between them. There are 15 residues in the CDR3. The CDR3 sequence is CATSRDRTSTDTQYF. The CDR3 DNA follows: TGTGCCACCAGCAGAGACCGAACAAGCACAGATACGCAGTATTTT.

This chain uses TRBV9 with TRBJ1-1; 7 nucleotides match TRBD1. There are 13 residues in the CDR3. Losses at the gene ends were 2 bases for V and 6 bases for J; bases not matched to a gene: 4. The germline V gene has CDR1 SGDLS and CDR2 YYNGEE. This chain's CDR3 is CASSVGTASEAFF. The CDR3 DNA follows: TGTGCCAGCAGCGTTGGGACAGCCTCTGAAGCTTTCTTT.

This clonotype was picked up many times. The J gene is TRBJ2-5, the V gene TRBV14, with 10 positions matching TRBD1. This CDR3 has 15 residues. V shed 4 bases and J 5 bases; nucleotides not matched to a gene: 7. Germline lookup yields CDR1 SGHDN and CDR2 FVKESK. The CDR3 spells CASSPGQGDWETQYF. CDR3 DNA: TGTGCCAGCAGCCCAGGACAGGGGGACTGGGAGACCCAGTACTTC.

V and J are TRBV5-1 and TRBJ2-7; the match to TRBD1 covers 9 bases. This CDR3 has 15 residues. Germline lookup yields CDR1 SGHRS and CDR2 YFSETQ. With V trimmed by 4 bases and J by 6 bases, 11 bases remained unmatched. CDR3 DNA sequence: TGCGCCAGCAGCCCAGCCGGGACAGGGAGGGTCGAGCAGTACTTC. It translates to CASSPAGTGRVEQYF. The variable domain in full, with the rest retrieved from reference TRBV5-1 and TRBJ2-7, is KAGVTQTPRYLIKTRGQQVTLSCSPISGHRSVSWYQQTPGQGLQFLFEYFSETQRNKGNFPGRFSGRQFSNSRSEMNVSTLELGDSALYLCASSPAGTGRVEQYFGPGTRLTVT.

The V gene is TRBV5-1, the J gene TRBJ2-1; D call uncertain. V was shortened by 4 bases and J by 2 bases, with 7 bases between the two germline ends. Germline CDR1 is SGHRS and CDR2 is YFSETQ. There are 13 residues in the CDR3. CDR3 sequence reads: CASSPGTYNEQFF. CDR3 nucleotide sequence: TGCGCCAGCAGCCCGGGCACCTACAATGAGCAGTTCTTC.

This clonotype was detected a few times. The chain is built from TRBV21-1 and TRBJ2-7. TRBV21-1 has pseudogene status. CDR3 length equals 15 residues. The CDR3 protein is CASSKGEEHSYEQYF. CDR3 DNA sequence: TGTGCCAGCAGCAAAGGGGAAGAACACTCCTACGAGCAGTACTTC.

Ten or more counts support this clonotype. The chain combines TRBV6-4 with TRBJ2-2, with 10 bases matching TRBD2. Germline V gene sequence: CDR1 MRHNA, CDR2 SNTAGT. CDR3 length: 16 residues. J gave up 2 bases and V 5 bases, and 5 bases lay outside the gene matches. The CDR3 region has the DNA TGTGCCAGCAGTTCCGGACTAGCGGAAAACACCGGGGAGCTGTTTTTT. It encodes CASSSGLAENTGELFF.